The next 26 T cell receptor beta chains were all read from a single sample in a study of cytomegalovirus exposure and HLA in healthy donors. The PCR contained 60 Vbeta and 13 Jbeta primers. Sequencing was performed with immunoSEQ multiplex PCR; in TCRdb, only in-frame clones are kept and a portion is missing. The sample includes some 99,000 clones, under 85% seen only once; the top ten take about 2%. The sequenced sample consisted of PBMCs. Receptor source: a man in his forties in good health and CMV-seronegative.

The CDR3 nucleotides are TGCGCCAGCAGCCAGGACAGGGCTGGAAACACCATATATTTT. Translation: CASSQDRAGNTIYF. The chain recombines TRBV5-1 with TRBJ1-3; 8 bases fit TRBD1. This CDR3 has 14 amino acids. Germline CDR1 is SGHRS and CDR2 is YFSETQ. V gave up 4 bases and J gave up 2 bases; unmatched junction bases: 2.

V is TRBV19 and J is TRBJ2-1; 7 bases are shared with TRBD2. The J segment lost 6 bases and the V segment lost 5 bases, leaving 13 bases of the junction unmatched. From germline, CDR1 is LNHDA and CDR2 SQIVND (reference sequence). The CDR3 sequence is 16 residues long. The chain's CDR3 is CASSSPGGPHGNEQFF. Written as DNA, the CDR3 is TGTGCCAGTAGTTCCCCGGGAGGACCGCACGGCAATGAGCAGTTCTTC.

This chain's CDR3 is CASSLSGRETGELFF. CDR3 sequence (DNA): TGTGCCAGCAGTCTGAGCGGGAGAGAGACCGGGGAGCTGTTTTTT. V usage is TRBV2 and J usage is TRBJ2-2; TRBD2 agrees at 8 bases. The CDR3 contains 15 residues. Germline V lookup: CDR1 SNHLY, CDR2 FYNNEI. V lost 5 bases, J lost 5 bases, and 7 bases stayed unmatched.

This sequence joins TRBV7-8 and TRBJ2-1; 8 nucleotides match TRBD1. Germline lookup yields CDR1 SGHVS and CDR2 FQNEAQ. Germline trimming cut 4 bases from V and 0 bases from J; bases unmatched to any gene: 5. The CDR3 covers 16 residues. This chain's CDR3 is CASSSGTGSSYNEQFF. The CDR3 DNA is TGTGCCAGCAGCTCCGGGACAGGTAGCTCCTACAATGAGCAGTTCTTC. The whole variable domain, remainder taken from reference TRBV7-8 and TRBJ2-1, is GAGVSQSPRYKVAKRGQDVALRCDPISGHVSLFWYQQALGQGPEFLTYFQNEAQLDKSGLPSDRFFAERPEGSVSTLKIQRTQQEDSAVYLCASSSGTGSSYNEQFFGPGTRLTVL.

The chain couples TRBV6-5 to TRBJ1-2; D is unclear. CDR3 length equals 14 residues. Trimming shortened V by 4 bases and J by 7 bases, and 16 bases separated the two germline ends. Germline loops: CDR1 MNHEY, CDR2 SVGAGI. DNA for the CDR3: TGTGCCAGCAGTTCCCATACGGCCCGGGGTGGCTACACCTTC. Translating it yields CASSSHTARGGYTF.

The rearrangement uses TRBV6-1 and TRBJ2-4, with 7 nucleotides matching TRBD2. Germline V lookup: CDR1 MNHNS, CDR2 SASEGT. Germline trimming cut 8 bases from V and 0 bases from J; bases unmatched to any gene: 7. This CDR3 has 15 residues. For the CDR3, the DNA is TGTGCCAGCGTTCGGGGGGAACTAGCCAAAAACATTCAGTACTTC. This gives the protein CASVRGELAKNIQYF.

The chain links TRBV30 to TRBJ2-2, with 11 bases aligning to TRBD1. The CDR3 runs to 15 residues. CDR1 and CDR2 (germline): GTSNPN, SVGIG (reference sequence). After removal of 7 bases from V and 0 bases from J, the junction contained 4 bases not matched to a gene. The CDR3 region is CASGQGASNTGELFF. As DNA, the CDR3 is TGTGCCTCCGGACAGGGGGCGTCGAACACCGGGGAGCTGTTTTTT.

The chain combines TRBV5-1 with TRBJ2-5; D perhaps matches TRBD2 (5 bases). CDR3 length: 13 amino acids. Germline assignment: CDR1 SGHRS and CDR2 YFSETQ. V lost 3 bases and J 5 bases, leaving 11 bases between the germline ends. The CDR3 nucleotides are TGCGCCAGCAGCTGGGGAGTTCGTGAGACCCAGTACTTC. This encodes CASSWGVRETQYF.

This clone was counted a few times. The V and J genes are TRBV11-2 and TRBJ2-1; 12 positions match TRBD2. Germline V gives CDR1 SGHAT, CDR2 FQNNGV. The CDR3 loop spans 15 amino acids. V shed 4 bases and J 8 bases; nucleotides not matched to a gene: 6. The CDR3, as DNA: TGTGCCAGCAGCTCCGGACTAGCGGGAATTTATGAGCAGTTCTTC. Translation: CASSSGLAGIYEQFF.

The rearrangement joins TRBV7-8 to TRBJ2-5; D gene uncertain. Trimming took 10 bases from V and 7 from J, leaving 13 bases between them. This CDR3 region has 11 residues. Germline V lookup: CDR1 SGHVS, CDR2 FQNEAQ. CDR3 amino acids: CATHSYGTQYF. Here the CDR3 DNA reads TGTGCCACCCATAGTTACGGGACCCAGTACTTC.

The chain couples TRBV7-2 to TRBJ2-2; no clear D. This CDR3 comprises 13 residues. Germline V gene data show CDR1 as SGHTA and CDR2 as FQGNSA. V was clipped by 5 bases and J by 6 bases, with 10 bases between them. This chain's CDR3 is CASSPPFSGELFF. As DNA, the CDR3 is TGTGCCAGCAGCCCCCCTTTCTCCGGGGAGCTGTTTTTT.

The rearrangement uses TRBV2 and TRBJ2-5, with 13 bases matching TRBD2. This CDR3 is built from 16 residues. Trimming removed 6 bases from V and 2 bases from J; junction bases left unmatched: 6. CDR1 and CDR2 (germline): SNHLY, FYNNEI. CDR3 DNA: TGTGCCAGCAGAAGACGACTAGCGGGGGGTCAAGAGACCCAGTACTTC. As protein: CASRRRLAGGQETQYF.

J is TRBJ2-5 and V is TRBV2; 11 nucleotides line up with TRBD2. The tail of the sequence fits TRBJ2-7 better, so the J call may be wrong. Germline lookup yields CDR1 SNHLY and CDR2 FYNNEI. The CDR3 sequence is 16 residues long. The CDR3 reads CASRKSGLAGSYEQYF. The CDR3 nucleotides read TGTGCCAGCAGGAAAAGCGGACTAGCGGGCTCCTACGAGCAGTACTTC.

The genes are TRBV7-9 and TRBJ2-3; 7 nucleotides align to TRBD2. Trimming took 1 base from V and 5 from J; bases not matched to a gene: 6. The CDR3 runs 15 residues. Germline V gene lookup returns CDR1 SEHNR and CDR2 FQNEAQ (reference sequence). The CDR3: CASSLGGGSGDTQYF. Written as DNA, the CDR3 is TGTGCCAGCAGCTTAGGTGGCGGGAGTGGAGATACGCAGTATTTT.

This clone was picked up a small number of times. CDR3 DNA: TGCGCCAGCAGCTTGGGGGCTACTGGAAACACCATATATTTT. Amino acids: CASSLGATGNTIYF. The rearrangement uses TRBV5-1 and TRBJ1-3; no reliable D call. The V gene's germline CDR1 is SGHRS and CDR2 YFSETQ. Deletions cut 0 bases from V and 2 bases from J, with 6 bases between. The CDR3 runs to 14 residues.

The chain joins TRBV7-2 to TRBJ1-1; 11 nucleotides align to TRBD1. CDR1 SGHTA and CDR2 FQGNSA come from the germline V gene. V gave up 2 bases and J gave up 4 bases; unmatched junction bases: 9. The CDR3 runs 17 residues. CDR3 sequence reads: CASSLRGPGQGVTEAFF. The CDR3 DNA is TGTGCCAGCAGCTTAAGAGGGCCGGGACAGGGGGTCACTGAAGCTTTCTTT.

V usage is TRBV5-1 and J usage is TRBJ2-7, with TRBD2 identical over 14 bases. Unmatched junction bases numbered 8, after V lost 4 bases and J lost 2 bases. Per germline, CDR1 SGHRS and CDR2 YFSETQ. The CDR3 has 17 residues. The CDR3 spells CASSRGTSGGPPYEQYF. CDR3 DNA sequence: TGCGCCAGCAGCCGGGGGACTAGCGGGGGCCCCCCCTACGAGCAGTACTTC.

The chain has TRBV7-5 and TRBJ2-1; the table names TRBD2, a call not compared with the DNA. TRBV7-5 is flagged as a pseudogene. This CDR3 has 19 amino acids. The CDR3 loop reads CARSLAQGTSGGYYNEQFF. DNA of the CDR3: TGTGCCAGAAGCTTAGCACAGGGGACTAGCGGGGGTTACTACAATGAGCAGTTCTTC.

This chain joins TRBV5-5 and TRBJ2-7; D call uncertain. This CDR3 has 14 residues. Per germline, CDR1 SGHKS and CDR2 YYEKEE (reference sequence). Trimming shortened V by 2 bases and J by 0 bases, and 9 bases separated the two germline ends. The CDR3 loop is CASSFTSYSYEQYF. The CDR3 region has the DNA TGTGCCAGCAGCTTTACGTCCTACTCCTACGAGCAGTACTTC.

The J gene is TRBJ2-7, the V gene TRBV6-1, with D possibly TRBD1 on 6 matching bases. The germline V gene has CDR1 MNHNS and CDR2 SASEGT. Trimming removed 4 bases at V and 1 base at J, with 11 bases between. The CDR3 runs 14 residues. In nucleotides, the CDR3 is TGTGCCAGCAGTGCACAGGGATCTTCCTACGAGCAGTACTTC. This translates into CASSAQGSSYEQYF.

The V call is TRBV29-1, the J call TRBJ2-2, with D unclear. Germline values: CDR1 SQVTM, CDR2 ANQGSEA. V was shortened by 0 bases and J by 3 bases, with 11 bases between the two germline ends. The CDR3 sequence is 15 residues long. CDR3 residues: CSVEDVNTYTGELFF. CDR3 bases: TGCAGCGTTGAAGATGTGAACACCTACACCGGGGAGCTGTTTTTT.

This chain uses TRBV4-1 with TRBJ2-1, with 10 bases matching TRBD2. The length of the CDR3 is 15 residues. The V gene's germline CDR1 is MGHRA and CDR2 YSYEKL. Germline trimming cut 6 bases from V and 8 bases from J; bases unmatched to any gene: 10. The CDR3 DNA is TGCGCCAGCAGTCCGAGCGGGGGGGCGGAATATGAGCAGTTCTTC. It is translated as CASSPSGGAEYEQFF.

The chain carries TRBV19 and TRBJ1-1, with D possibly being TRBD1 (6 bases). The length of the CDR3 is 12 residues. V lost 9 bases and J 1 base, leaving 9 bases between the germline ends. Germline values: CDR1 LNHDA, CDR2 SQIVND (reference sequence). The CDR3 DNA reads TGTGCCAGCCGGGGACAGAACACTGAAGCTTTCTTT. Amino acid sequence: CASRGQNTEAFF.

The CDR3 here is CASSEKEDGTSTDTQYF. Written as DNA, the CDR3 is TGTGCCAGCAGTGAAAAGGAGGACGGAACTAGCACAGATACGCAGTATTTT. The rearrangement joins TRBV9 to TRBJ2-3; the D gene is possibly TRBD2 (5 bases). Trimming cost V 5 bases and J 0 bases, with 19 bases left between them. Germline values: CDR1 SGDLS, CDR2 YYNGEE. The CDR3 loop spans 17 amino acids.

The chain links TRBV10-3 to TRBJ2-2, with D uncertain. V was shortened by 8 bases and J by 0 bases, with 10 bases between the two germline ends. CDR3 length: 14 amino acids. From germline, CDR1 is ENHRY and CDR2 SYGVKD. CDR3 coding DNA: TGTGCCATCGGGCAGGAACCGAACACCGGGGAGCTGTTTTTT. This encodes CAIGQEPNTGELFF.

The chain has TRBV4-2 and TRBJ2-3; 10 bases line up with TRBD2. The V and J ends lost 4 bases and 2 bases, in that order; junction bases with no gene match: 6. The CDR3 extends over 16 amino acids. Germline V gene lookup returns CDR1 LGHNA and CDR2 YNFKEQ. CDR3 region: CASSRGTSESTDTQYF. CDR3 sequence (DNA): TGTGCCAGCAGCCGCGGGACTAGCGAGTCCACAGATACGCAGTATTTT.